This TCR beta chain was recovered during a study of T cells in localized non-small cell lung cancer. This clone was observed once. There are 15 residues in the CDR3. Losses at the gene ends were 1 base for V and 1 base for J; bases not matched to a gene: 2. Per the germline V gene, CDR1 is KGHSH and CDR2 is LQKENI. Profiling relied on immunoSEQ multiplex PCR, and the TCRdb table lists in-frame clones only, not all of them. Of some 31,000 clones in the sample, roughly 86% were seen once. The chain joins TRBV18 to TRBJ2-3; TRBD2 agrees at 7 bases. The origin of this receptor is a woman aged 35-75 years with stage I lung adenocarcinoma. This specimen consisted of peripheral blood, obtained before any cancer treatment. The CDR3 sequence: CASSPRLAGTDTQYF. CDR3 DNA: TGTGCCAGCTCACCACGACTAGCTGGCACAGATACGCAGTATTTT.